This T cell receptor (beta chain) was obtained from a study of shared clonotypes between healthy human individuals. This clone was recorded once. This CDR3 region has 16 residues. The germline V gene encodes CDR1 SGHRS and CDR2 YFSETQ. J lost 4 bases, V lost 3 bases, and 11 bases had no gene match. TCRdb's table, derived via immunoSEQ multiplex PCR, lists solely in-frame clones and lacks some. In the table there are some 360,000 clones, around 70% of which are singletons. The sequencing input was memory CD4+ T cells sorted from blood. Subset described: CD45RA-negative fraction. This chain links TRBV5-1 with TRBJ2-5; 8 bases align to TRBD2. The sequence was collected from a man aged 25-45 years in good health. Written as DNA, the CDR3 is TGCGCCAGCAGCTCCCGGCCGGGAGGGGGGGGAGAGACCCAGTACTTC. It specifies CASSSRPGGGGETQYF. Full variable domain (rest looked up from reference TRBV5-1 and TRBJ2-5): KAGVTQTPRYLIKTRGQQVTLSCSPISGHRSVSWYQQTPGQGLQFLFEYFSETQRNKGNFPGRFSGRQFSNSRSEMNVSTLELGDSALYLCASSSRPGGGGETQYFGPGTRLLVL.